These 14 T cell receptor beta chains share one sample of origin, sequenced in a study of blood T cell repertoires in COVID-19. Assay: immunoSEQ multiplex PCR; the TCRdb copy retains only in-frame clones and omits some. The sample lists 200,000 to 300,000 clones, roughly 88% seen once, with more than 25% in the top ten. The sequenced sample consisted of peripheral blood. The receptors were gathered from a man aged 40-55 years with acute or convalescent COVID-19.

The CDR3 DNA reads TGTGCCAGCAGCTCCAAGCAGGAGGGGTCAGATACGCAGTATTTT. It is translated as CASSSKQEGSDTQYF. V usage is TRBV9 and J usage is TRBJ2-3; tentative D call: TRBD2 (6 bases). Germline CDR1 is SGDLS and CDR2 is YYNGEE. Trimming removed 4 bases from V and 4 bases from J, with 16 bases in between. This CDR3 is built from 15 residues. Filled out from reference TRBV9 and TRBJ2-3, the complete variable domain reads DSGVTQTPKHLITATGQRVTLRCSPRSGDLSVYWYQQSLDQGLQFLIQYYNGEERAKGNILERFSAQQFPDLHSELNLSSLELGDSALYFCASSSKQEGSDTQYFGPGTRLTVL.

The rearrangement uses TRBV5-1 and TRBJ2-5; 11 nucleotides agree with TRBD2. V dropped 3 bases and J dropped 5; count of bases not matched to a gene: 9. Germline-derived CDR1 and CDR2 are SGHRS and YFSETQ. This CDR3 has 16 amino acids. This CDR3 reads CASSWGLAASRETQYF. CDR3 DNA sequence: TGCGCCAGCAGCTGGGGACTAGCGGCTAGCAGGGAGACCCAGTACTTC.

The gene calls are TRBV5-4 and TRBJ1-2; the match to TRBD1 covers 8 bases. Per germline, CDR1 SGHNT and CDR2 YYREEE (reference sequence). This CDR3 is 14 amino acids long. V dropped 1 base and J dropped 7; count of bases not matched to a gene: 6. The CDR3 is CASSLPGGAGGYTF. The CDR3 DNA sequence: TGTGCCAGCAGCTTGCCAGGGGGCGCCGGTGGCTACACCTTC.

This chain uses TRBV27 with TRBJ1-2; maybe TRBD1 (6 bases). This CDR3 is 12 amino acids long. The germline CDR1 and CDR2 sequences are MNHEY and SMNVEV (reference sequence). With 7 bases removed from V and 7 bases from J, the gap between germline ends came to 13 bases. The CDR3 is CASTSPGAGYTF. The CDR3 nucleotides read TGTGCCAGCACCTCCCCAGGGGCTGGCTACACCTTC.

This chain uses TRBV19 with TRBJ2-1; 8 nucleotides match TRBD2. V lost 6 bases, J lost 3 bases, and 10 bases stayed unmatched. CDR1 and CDR2 from the germline V gene are LNHDA and SQIVND (reference sequence). CDR3 length: 16 residues. The DNA for the CDR3 is TGTGCCAGTAGATACGGTAGCGGGGCCAACTACAATGAGCAGTTCTTC. Its translation is CASRYGSGANYNEQFF.

This clone was counted many times. The chain uses TRBV7-8 and TRBJ1-2, with 8 bases lining up with TRBD1. The CDR3 sequence is 16 residues long. Germline V CDR1 and CDR2: SGHVS, FQNEAQ. Trimming removed 5 bases from V and 2 bases from J; junction bases left unmatched: 10. CDR3 sequence: CASSSLGQGENYGYTF. As DNA, the CDR3 is TGTGCCAGCAGCAGCCTTGGACAGGGTGAGAACTATGGCTACACCTTC.

The chain recombines TRBV4-1 with TRBJ2-6, with D unresolved. The germline V gene encodes CDR1 MGHRA and CDR2 YSYEKL. The V end was cut by 1 base, the J end by 0 bases, with 7 bases between. The CDR3 sequence is 16 residues long. The CDR3 nucleotides are TGCGCCAGCAGCCAAGTAGCCACCTCTGGGGCCAACGTCCTGACTTTC. This codes for CASSQVATSGANVLTF.

There are many counts of this clone. The rearrangement joins TRBV29-1 to TRBJ2-7; D gene uncertain. V was shortened by 4 bases and J by 2 bases, with 9 bases between the two germline ends. This CDR3 region has 12 residues. The germline gives CDR1 SQVTM, CDR2 ANQGSEA. The CDR3 coding sequence is TGCAGCGTTGCTGGCGGCGCCTACGAGCAGTACTTC. Its protein product is CSVAGGAYEQYF.

In the case of this clone: One end of the junction is discordant with germline, which a read error may explain. Here the CDR3 reads CASTLSGGGYNEQFF. DNA of the CDR3: TGTGCCAGCACCTTAAGCGGAGGTGGGTACAATGAGCAGTTCTTC. V is TRBV7-2 and J is TRBJ2-1; D possibly corresponds to TRBD2 (5 bases). CDR3 size: 15 residues. The germline V gene encodes CDR1 SGHTA and CDR2 FQGNSA.

The gene calls are TRBV30 and TRBJ2-7; TRBD1 aligns across 9 bases. V dropped 3 bases and J dropped 3; count of bases not matched to a gene: 9. The CDR3 covers 15 residues. Germline values: CDR1 GTSNPN, CDR2 SVGIG (reference sequence). Here the CDR3 DNA reads TGTGCCTGGAGGCCGCCGGGACAGGGACTCTACGAGCAGTACTTC. Translating gives CAWRPPGQGLYEQYF.

Ten or more counts support this clone. The gene calls are TRBV6-1 and TRBJ2-7; 9 bases are shared with TRBD1. There are 15 residues in the CDR3. The V segment lost 2 bases and the J segment 5 bases; nucleotides outside the gene matches: 7. Per the germline V gene, CDR1 is MNHNS and CDR2 is SASEGT. The CDR3 DNA follows: TGTGCCAGCAGTGAATCCGGGACAGGGTCCCACGAGCAGTACTTC. This sequence encodes CASSESGTGSHEQYF.

This chain uses TRBV9 with TRBJ2-2, with TRBD2 matching over 10 bases. The CDR3 covers 17 residues. Germline assignment: CDR1 SGDLS and CDR2 YYNGEE. Losses at the gene ends were 0 bases for V and 2 bases for J; bases not matched to a gene: 4. CDR3 sequence (DNA): TGTGCCAGCAGCGTAGGAACTAGCGGGACTAACACCGGGGAGCTGTTTTTT. As protein: CASSVGTSGTNTGELFF.

The chain joins TRBV7-3 to TRBJ2-5; D ambiguous. There are 13 residues in the CDR3. V was pared by 2 bases and J by 2 bases, with 6 bases between. From germline, CDR1 is SGHTA and CDR2 FQGTGA. The CDR3 sequence: CASSLDRQETQYF. In nucleotides, the CDR3 is TGTGCCAGCAGCTTAGATAGACAAGAGACCCAGTACTTC.

This clone occurred once. This chain uses TRBV7-9 with TRBJ2-7; 7 nucleotides line up with TRBD2. The V gene's germline CDR1 is SEHNR and CDR2 FQNEAQ (reference sequence). V shed 1 base, J shed 4 bases, and the junction held 4 bases outside the gene matches. This CDR3 region has 14 residues. The CDR3 DNA follows: TGTGCCAGCAGCTTAGGGCGGGGAGGGTACGAGCAGTACTTC. It translates to CASSLGRGGYEQYF.